Listed here are 21 T cell receptor beta chains from one sample, sequenced in a study of type 1 regulatory T cells. In TCRdb, the reads were re-called with MiXCR into one record per CDR3 protein. The sample yields 80,000 to 100,000 distinct CDR3 sequences, roughly 30% seen once. Specimen: CD4+ T cells, either the whole sample or a sorted fraction (not recorded which). The origin of the receptors is a human donor in good health.

This chain joins TRBV12-3 or TRBV12-4 and TRBJ2-1; possible D gene TRBD1, 6 bases. Deletions cut 2 bases from V and 16 bases from J, with 18 bases between. The CDR3 covers 13 residues. CDR3 coding DNA: TGTGCCAGCAGTTTAATACAGGGCCATAGCTCCTTCTTC. Residues: CASSLIQGHSSFF.

In this sample, this clonotype turned up a few times. The chain carries TRBV28 and TRBJ2-7; no clear D gene. The CDR3 extends over 15 amino acids. Trimming cost V 2 bases and J 6 bases, with 17 bases left between them. Germline-derived CDR1 and CDR2 are MDHEN and SYDVKM. CDR3 coding DNA: TGTGCCAGCAGTTTACTAGGGTTAGGAGTGGGCGAGCAGTACTTC. Its translation: CASSLLGLGVGEQYF. Complete variable domain (other parts from reference TRBV28 and TRBJ2-7): DVKVTQSSRYLVKRTGEKVFLECVQDMDHENMFWYRQDPGLGLRLIYFSYDVKMKEKGDIPEGYSVSREKKERFSLILESASTNQTSMYLCASSLLGLGVGEQYFGPGTRLTVT.

The V gene is TRBV11-2, the J gene TRBJ2-5; 8 nucleotides agree with TRBD1. The germline V gene encodes CDR1 SGHAT and CDR2 FQNNGV. The CDR3 sequence is 14 residues long. V lost 3 bases, J lost 4 bases, and 4 bases stayed unmatched. The CDR3: CASSFRGPGETQYF. In DNA form, the CDR3 reads TGTGCCAGCAGCTTCAGGGGGCCGGGAGAGACCCAGTACTTC.

The chain employs TRBV3-1 and TRBJ2-7; 10 bases match TRBD2. The CDR3 covers 14 residues. The V gene's germline CDR1 is LGHDT and CDR2 YNNKEL (reference sequence). Trimming cost V 5 bases and J 6 bases; bases outside gene matches: 7. The CDR3 coding sequence is TGTGCCAGCAGCTCTAGCGGGAGCGTTGGCGAGCAGTACTTC. Protein: CASSSSGSVGEQYF.

The chain combines TRBV24-1 with TRBJ2-3, with TRBD2 matching 8 bases. The ends lost 4 bases at V and 5 bases at J; junction bases unmatched: 10. Germline V gene lookup returns CDR1 KGHDR and CDR2 SFDVKD. The CDR3 has 16 amino acids. The CDR3 DNA follows: TGTGCCACCAGTGAAGGAAGCGGGAGTCGGGGAGATACGCAGTATTTT. This encodes CATSEGSGSRGDTQYF.

In this sample, this clonotype turned up a few times. V is TRBV6-6 and J is TRBJ2-5, with 7 bases identical to TRBD2. This CDR3 is built from 15 residues. CDR1 is MNHNY, CDR2 SVGAGI, per germline (reference sequence). J was trimmed by 3 bases and V by 4 bases; bases with no gene match: 8. The CDR3 DNA follows: TGTGCCAGCAGTTTCACCAGTCTAGCGGAAGAGACCCAGTACTTC. Translated: CASSFTSLAEETQYF.

V is TRBV6-1 and J is TRBJ1-6, with 7 bases that match TRBD1. J was trimmed by 8 bases and V by 6 bases; bases with no gene match: 19. CDR3 size: 18 residues. Germline V gene sequence: CDR1 MNHNS, CDR2 SASEGT. CDR3 nucleotide sequence: TGTGCCAGCAGGACCAACGCCGGTGTGGGACAGCACCATTCACCCCTCCACTTT. This gives the protein CASRTNAGVGQHHSPLHF.

This clonotype was observed a handful of times. The chain has TRBV7-3 and TRBJ2-1, with D possibly matching TRBD2 (5 bases). Germline values: CDR1 SGHTA, CDR2 FQGTGA. This CDR3 is 11 amino acids long. CDR3 in amino acids: CATMRACEQFF. The CDR3 DNA is TGTGCTACCATGAGGGCGTGCGAGCAGTTCTTC.

There are a few counts of this clonotype. This sequence joins TRBV6-2 or TRBV6-3 and TRBJ2-3, with no clear D. V was pared by 6 bases and J by 7 bases, with 11 bases between. CDR3 length: 12 amino acids. Germline loops: CDR1 MNHEY, CDR2 SVGEGT. The CDR3 is CASRSVLNTQYF. CDR3 nucleotide sequence: TGTGCCAGCAGGTCCGTATTGAATACGCAGTATTTT.

The J gene is TRBJ2-1, the V gene TRBV5-5; maybe TRBD2 (5 bases). Trimming stripped 0 bases from V and 10 bases from J, with 20 bases between. The CDR3 consists of 16 residues. CDR1 is SGHKS, CDR2 YYEKEE, per germline (reference sequence). CDR3 sequence: CASSLEAPGVAGEQFF. The CDR3 DNA reads as TGTGCCAGCAGCTTGGAAGCTCCCGGGGTGGCAGGAGAGCAGTTCTTC. The complete variable domain, with remaining parts taken from reference TRBV5-5 and TRBJ2-1, reads DAGVTQSPTHLIKTRGQQVTLRCSPISGHKSVSWYQQVLGQGPQFIFQYYEKEERGRGNFPDRFSARQFPNYSSELNVNALLLGDSALYLCASSLEAPGVAGEQFFGPGTRLTVL.

V usage is TRBV5-4 and J usage is TRBJ2-7; TRBD2 agrees at 11 bases. J gave up 4 bases and V 4 bases, and 7 bases lay outside the gene matches. This CDR3 contains 15 residues. Germline CDR1 reads SGHNT; CDR2 reads YYREEE (reference sequence). The CDR3 nucleotides read TGTGCCAGCAGCCCCGGGACTAGCGGATGGTACGAGCAGTACTTC. Its translation: CASSPGTSGWYEQYF.

This clonotype was picked up a small number of times. The chain is built from TRBV12-3 or TRBV12-4 and TRBJ2-1; TRBD2 aligns across 11 bases. Trimming cost V 8 bases and J 0 bases; bases outside gene matches: 12. The CDR3 is 18 residues long. CDR3 residues: CASLGQGTSGSSYNEQFF. In DNA, the CDR3 is TGTGCCAGCTTGGGACAGGGAACTAGCGGGAGCTCCTACAATGAGCAGTTCTTC.

The gene calls are TRBV27 and TRBJ2-3; the D gene is possibly TRBD2 (5 bases). Trimming left V 8 bases short and J 5 bases short, with 20 bases between. Germline-derived CDR1 and CDR2 are MNHEY and SMNVEV (reference sequence). The CDR3 covers 15 residues. DNA for the CDR3: TGTGCCAGCCGGTGGACTCCGGCTAGCCTAGATACGCAGTATTTT. It yields the protein CASRWTPASLDTQYF.

This clonotype was seen more than once but under ten times. In nucleotides, the CDR3 is TGTGCCAGCAGCCTCCCCCGGCGTCTGGCTAACTATGGCTACACCTTC. Protein sequence: CASSLPRRLANYGYTF. The genes are TRBV7-2 and TRBJ1-2; D unclear. The CDR3 runs to 16 residues. Per the germline V gene, CDR1 is SGHTA and CDR2 is FQGNSA. Trimming removed 5 bases from V and 0 bases from J, with 16 bases in between. The entire variable domain, with the rest obtained from reference TRBV7-2 and TRBJ1-2, is as follows: GAGVSQSPSNKVTEKGKDVELRCDPISGHTALYWYRQSLGQGLEFLIYFQGNSAPDKSGLPSDRFSAERTGGSVSTLTIQRTQQEDSAVYLCASSLPRRLANYGYTFGSGTRLTVV.

The chain carries TRBV7-2 and TRBJ2-3; 15 bases line up with TRBD2. The J segment lost 0 bases and the V segment lost 5 bases, leaving 9 bases of the junction unmatched. Germline V gene sequence: CDR1 SGHTA, CDR2 FQGNSA. The CDR3 spans 19 residues. CDR3 coding DNA: TGTGCCAGCAGCCCCAAACCAGGACTAGCGGGAGGGAGCACAGATACGCAGTATTTT. Encoded protein: CASSPKPGLAGGSTDTQYF.

V gene TRBV4-2 combines with J gene TRBJ2-7, with a possible D match to TRBD2 (5 bases). Trimming removed 1 base from V and 4 bases from J, with 17 bases in between. The CDR3 is 16 amino acids. Germline CDR1 reads LGHNA; CDR2 reads YNFKEQ. DNA of the CDR3: TGTGCCAGCAGCCAAGCGGCTCTAGGAGGAGTTTACGAGCAGTACTTC. It yields the protein CASSQAALGGVYEQYF.

This clonotype was seen only a few times. This chain connects TRBV12-5 to TRBJ1-5; TRBD1 matches 9 bases. The CDR3 has 20 residues. From germline, CDR1 is LGHNT and CDR2 FRNRAP. Germline trimming cut 0 bases from V and 4 bases from J; bases unmatched to any gene: 16. The CDR3: CASGLVLRQGVFYGNQPQHF. In DNA form, the CDR3 reads TGTGCTAGTGGTTTGGTACTGAGACAGGGGGTTTTTTATGGGAATCAGCCCCAGCATTTT.

The rearrangement uses TRBV3-1 and TRBJ1-1; maybe TRBD1 (5 bases). The germline gives CDR1 LGHDT, CDR2 YNNKEL (reference sequence). V was clipped by 0 bases and J by 3 bases, with 11 bases between them. The CDR3 has 15 amino acids. This CDR3 reads CASSQDVDSYTEAFF. The CDR3 nucleotides read TGTGCCAGCAGCCAAGATGTAGACAGTTACACTGAAGCTTTCTTT.

V usage is TRBV12-3 or TRBV12-4 and J usage is TRBJ2-3; 10 bases line up with TRBD2. V lost 3 bases and J lost 1; bases outside the gene matches: 7. This CDR3 is built from 17 residues. The CDR3 here is CASSFPSLAGRTDTQYF. Written as DNA, the CDR3 is TGTGCCAGCAGTTTCCCTTCACTAGCGGGACGCACAGATACGCAGTATTTT.

The chain combines TRBV15 with TRBJ2-7; TRBD1 or TRBD2 may be the D gene (6 bases each). The CDR3 length is 15 residues. Trimming took 1 base from V and 4 from J, leaving 14 bases between them. Germline V gives CDR1 LNHNV, CDR2 YYDKDF (reference sequence). The CDR3 sequence is CATSRGGQGRYEQYF. CDR3 sequence (DNA): TGTGCCACCAGCAGAGGGGGTCAGGGGAGGTACGAGCAGTACTTC. Using reference TRBV15 and TRBJ2-7 for the parts outside the CDR3, the full variable domain is DAMVIQNPRYQVTQFGKPVTLSCSQTLNHNVMYWYQQKSSQAPKLLFHYYDKDFNNEADTPDNFQSRRPNTSFCFLDIRSPGLGDTAMYLCATSRGGQGRYEQYFGPGTRLTVT.

This chain joins TRBV29-1 and TRBJ2-3; D unresolved. This CDR3 is 14 amino acids long. V shed 7 bases and J shed 6 bases, with 20 bases lying between them. Per germline, CDR1 SQVTM and CDR2 ANQGSEA. The CDR3 is CSALDGQPRDTQYF. DNA for the CDR3: TGCAGCGCCCTGGACGGCCAGCCCAGGGATACGCAGTATTTT.